Sequencing of this TCR beta chain was carried out in a study of beta chain features in type 1 diabetes (dated by TCRdb to the late 2010s). Background for the entire study: Patients and healthy donors did not differ in mean age, gender distribution, total cell number or subset yield. Regulatory and stem cell-like memory subsets were isolated from only 8 patients and roughly 8 healthy donors, whereas naive and central memory subsets came from all 28 donors. In the study, recently diagnosed type 1 diabetes patients and matched healthy donors were compared on the TCRB repertoires of their sorted circulating CD4+ T cell subsets. Across all samples, about 110 million sorted cells were examined, and cell number per subset correlated strongly with RNA yield. On the study overall, not on this receptor specifically: Fewer insertions and more nucleotide deletions at VDJ recombination sites were observed in patients with type 1 diabetes, implying thymic rearrangement abnormalities. Only small numbers of individuals were included in the HLA sub-analyses, which left unresolved whether HLA type had any influence on TCRB rearrangement. Because cDNA rather than genomic DNA was sequenced, highly expressing activated cells could have been over-represented, although no difference in activation and CD3 levels was found between groups. Type 1 diabetes patients showed a moderate but significant shortening of TCRB CDR3 length in all four CD4+ subsets. Naive, central memory and regulatory TCRB repertoires appeared to be more alike among patients than among healthy donors. Shorter templates might be favored by PCR, yet because patient and control samples were amplified and corrected together, any such skew would affect both groups equally.

A single peripheral blood draw of 90 to 150 mL on average was collected from each donor into heparinised tubes. A BD FACSAria II and a panel including CD45RO, CCR7, CD25, CD127, CD95 and CD27 were used to sort naive, central memory, regulatory and stem cell-like memory CD4+ T cells. All sorted populations exceeded 95% purity. PBMCs were separated immediately by Lymphoprep density gradient centrifugation and were stained directly, without being cultured. Samples were stained and sorted in pairs, with one healthy donor and one patient per experiment, so that batch effects were minimized. The entire isolated RNA was reverse transcribed using the High Capacity cDNA Reverse Transcription Kit, and thus expressed TCRB transcripts were sequenced. Deep immunoSEQ sequencing was performed on naive, central memory and regulatory T cell samples, with an average of around 3.4 million total reads per sample. Sorted cells were lysed in RLT buffer, and RNA was extracted using DNase-treated RNeasy Micro or Mini kits according to cell number. Each cell subset was processed on its own to prevent cross-contamination, while patient and healthy donor samples were processed together. Using the immunoSEQ multiplex PCR, TCRB sequences were amplified from cDNA into 87-bp fragments spanning the CDR3 region. Amplicons were sequenced on the Illumina HiSeq platform. Under the source paper's analysis protocol: Synthetic template baselines were used to correct PCR bias computationally, reads within Hamming distance 2 were collapsed, and singletons that could not be merged were discarded. Reads were aligned against IMGT to assign V, D and J genes, CDR3 length and insertions or deletions at six rearrangement sites. Within each subset, clonotype counts were normalized to sorted cell number, after which true diversity and Gini coefficients were computed with the tcR R package. The overlap coefficient, calculated on TCRB nucleotide sequences, was used to measure repertoire sharing. As a proxy for the pre-selection repertoire, out-of-frame TCRB sequences from naive cells were analyzed. The source is immuneACCESS, and TCRdb retained only in-frame sequences with V and J called. Part of the clones is not carried over; for the studies checked, unresolved V genes explain less than half of this, and the remainder is unexplained. V and J calls and clone size follow that table, whereas D and trimming were derived from the DNA. The sample profile shows 860,000 or so clones; 17% of them were found once. The ten largest clones capture roughly 0.025% of the sample.

The CDR3 contains 15 residues, cysteine and phenylalanine counted. CDR3 DNA is the only sequence kept; it has 45 bases, read in frame from the first base. The germline V gene yields SGHTA for CDR1 and FQGNSA for CDR2. V gives up 1 base and J gives up 1 base, and the segment between their germline ends measures 7 bases. Comments on this clone: Its antigen remains undetermined. Base qualities are not at hand, and no much larger clone is one base apart.

This chain joins TRBV7-2 to TRBJ2-2, and possibly TRBD1, on 5 matching bases. Sequencing used naive CD4+ T cells from blood. This specimen's cell subset or site label, interpreted: true naive CD4+ T cells. This clonotype was sampled from a woman aged 18 to 35 in good health. The encoded CDR3 is CASSLGTKNTGELFF. In nucleotide form, the sequence is TGTGCCAGCAGCTTAGGGACAAAGAACACCGGGGAGCTGTTTTTT.